What follows describes a single TCR beta chain. There are a few counts of this clonotype. No cognate antigen has been identified for it. Base-call qualities are not available, and no considerably larger clone is one nucleotide away. These data originate in a study of molecular identifiers for immune sequencing clone quantification (dated by TCRdb to 2016 to 2019). A note on the overall study: For a replicate experiment, RNA from approximately 20,000 or 100,000 naive CD8 T cells was divided into five aliquots, and four of the five aliquots were sequenced. CD8 T cells were used in a methods study to benchmark molecular-identifier clustering-based TCR repertoire sequencing (MIDCIRS) and TCR RNA copy counting. On the study overall, not on this receptor specifically: When barcode sub-clustering was not used, chimeric consensus sequences inflated TCR diversity, with chimeras reaching as high as 47%. In CMV-specific effector cells, clones with more than 20 RNA copies contained over 97% of molecules, whereas in naive cells such clones contained under 1% of molecules. Modeling gave around 3 recovered TCR RNA copies per cell versus approximately 9 by digital PCR, implying around 31% capture efficiency. Even against a background of 850,000 to 1,000,000 naive CD8 T cells, spiked-in Jurkat TCR RNA amounting to a single cell's worth was reported to be detectable. The naive libraries included spiked-in Jurkat TCR RNA (around 9 copies' worth), and this RNA is not part of the donor repertoire. Highly expanded clone sizes could be underestimated because identical TCR molecules may share a barcode.

Libraries of naive CD8 T cells were generated from about 19,000 to 1,100,000 sorted cells, with 10%, 30% or 50% of the purified RNA used. Naive CD8 T cells were FACS-sorted as CD8+CD4-CCR7+CD45RA+ on a BD FACSAria II into RLT Plus buffer. Detection sensitivity was tested by spiking Jurkat RNA equal to some 11 TCR copies' worth into samples containing roughly 18,000-1,000,000 naive CD8 T cells. CD8 T cells were enriched using RosetteSep CD8+ T Cell Enrichment Cocktail and Ficoll-Paque, and the enriched cells then underwent ACK red cell lysis. From its cysteine to its phenylalanine, the CDR3 spans 15 amino acids. Only the CDR3 DNA is retained, 45 bases long and in frame from the first base. Taken from the germline V gene, the CDR1 and CDR2 loops are ENHRY and SYGVKD. A distance of 15 bases separates the germline ends of V and J, which lose 3 bases and 7 bases respectively. The library was made by PCR. This sample was sequenced with a NextSeq 500. Bulk TCR libraries were prepared as previously described, using TCR primers listed in Table S5. Total RNA was purified with the Qiagen AllPrep DNA/RNA kit. Before any analysis, reads coming from multiple sequencing runs of the same library were combined into one pool. In the source study's methods: Reads were retained only if an exact TCR constant sequence was present, and the retained reads were trimmed to 150 nt and grouped according to their 12-nt molecular barcodes. Reads inside each barcode group were sub-clustered using a 15% Levenshtein threshold, and a quality-weighted consensus sequence was constructed for each RNA molecule. Non-functional sequences were excluded, and lower-count sequences lying one edit away from another sequence were also excluded. Barcode sub-clusters with fewer than 20% of the maximum read count were removed, based on fitting two negative binomial distributions. TCRdb took the public reads, trimmed them with fastp at Q25, ran MiXCR for clone calling and kept in-frame beta chains. Rows are combined by CDR3 protein, so each entry shows the most common genes and DNA. The V and J calls shown here were made by TCRdb, not taken from the authors' results. The sample table lists about 100,000 distinct CDR3 sequences, under 40% of them with a count of one. The ten largest account for around 4.2% of the sample.

This receptor was obtained from a human donor in good health. Some libraries in this study had Jurkat cell RNA spiked in. Sequencing was done on a sample of naive CD8+ T cells from blood, with Jurkat cell RNA spiked in. The cell subset or site label here, explained by the study, means: FACS-sorted CD8+CD4-CCR7+CD45RA+ naive T cells. Recombination joined TRBV10-3 with TRBJ2-2; the D segment could be TRBD1, given 5 matching bases. The CDR3 protein is CAISEGAELDGELFF. The DNA reads as follows: TGTGCCATCAGTGAAGGGGCAGAATTGGACGGGGAGCTGTTTTTT.